The text below deals with one TCR beta chain. Its antigen is unknown. The data stem from a study of CD8+ T cells in alopecia areata. The investigators collected lesional scalp punch biopsies and peripheral blood from alopecia areata patients. Study observations and caveats: Normal skin's resident alphabeta T cells are sequenced alongside lesional scalp T cells.

After isolation, RNA underwent reverse transcription to generate cDNA as the sequencing template. TCRdb's table, derived via immunoSEQ multiplex PCR, lists solely in-frame clones and lacks some. This repertoire shows under 40,000 clones, approximately 60% found once; its top ten account for almost 40%. Trimming stripped 4 bases from V and 6 bases from J, with 11 bases between. Germline loops: CDR1 SGDLS, CDR2 YYNGEE. This CDR3 spans 12 amino acids. The chain has TRBV9 and TRBJ2-7; D tentatively reads TRBD1 or TRBD2 (5 bases each). The sequenced sample consisted of NKG2D-high CD8+ T cells sorted from blood. This sequence originates from a human donor with alopecia areata. CDR3 residues: CASSPGGSEQYF. CDR3 coding DNA: TGTGCCAGCAGCCCTGGGGGTTCCGAGCAGTACTTC.